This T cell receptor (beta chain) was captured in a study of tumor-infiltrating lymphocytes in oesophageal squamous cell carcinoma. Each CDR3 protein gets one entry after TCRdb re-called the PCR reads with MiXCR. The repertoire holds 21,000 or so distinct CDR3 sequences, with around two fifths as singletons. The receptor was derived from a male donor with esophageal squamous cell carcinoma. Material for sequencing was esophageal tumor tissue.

The CDR3 coding sequence is TGTGCCAGCAGCCTTCTAGCGGGGAACTACAATGAGCAGTTCTTC. Amino acids: CASSLLAGNYNEQFF. The V and J genes are TRBV7-8 and TRBJ2-1, with 9 bases aligning to TRBD2. J lost 3 bases, V lost 5 bases, and 5 bases had no gene match. CDR1 and CDR2 from the germline V gene are SGHVS and FQNEAQ. The CDR3 contains 15 residues.